This TCR beta chain was identified during a study of beta chain features in type 1 diabetes. Whole-study context: No patient-donor differences in age, gender, total cells or subset yield. Researchers looked at fewer than 110 million sorted cells across all samples. Findings and limits, study-wide: In the patient group, naive, central memory and Treg TCRB repertoires seemed more alike than in the healthy donor group.

Trimming removed 5 bases from V and 5 bases from J, with 12 bases in between. The CDR3 runs to 13 residues. Germline V CDR1 and CDR2: SNHLY, FYNNEI. CD4+ naive, central memory, regulatory and stem cell-like memory subsets were isolated by sorting on CD45RO/CCR7/CD25/CD127/CD95/CD27. The entirety of the isolated RNA underwent reverse transcription, so expressed TCRB transcripts were sequenced. TCRdb's table, derived via immunoSEQ multiplex PCR, lists solely in-frame clones and lacks some. Here the sample spans around 340,000 clones, around 20% being singletons. Comments on this clone: What it binds is not known.

Material: naive CD4+ T cells from blood. This clonotype originated in a woman aged 18-29 years in good health. The rearrangement links TRBV2 to TRBJ2-5; tentative D call: TRBD2 (5 bases). The CDR3 here is CASSLDGKETQYF. Here the CDR3 DNA reads TGTGCCAGCAGTCTGGACGGGAAGGAGACCCAGTACTTC.